What follows describes a single TCR beta chain. These data belong to a study of T cells expressing NK-cell markers. The CDR3 consists of 16 residues. Germline CDR1 and CDR2: SGHTA and FQGTGA. Synthesis of TCR beta cDNA relied on 5'RACE template switching carrying UMIs. No DNA is given; TCRdb re-called the 5' RACE reads and lists each CDR3 protein once. The specimen's table records roughly 350,000 distinct CDR3 sequences. The clonotype comes from a man aged 18-75 years in good health. The sequencing input was blood T cells: a sorted CD56 or NKG2C T cell subset, CD4+ or CD8+ T cells, or bulk PBMC T cells (not recorded which). The V call is TRBV7-3, the J call TRBJ1-5; as DNA is missing, the TRBD1 call by TCRdb cannot be tested. CDR3 sequence: CASSVPGQGSNQPQHF.